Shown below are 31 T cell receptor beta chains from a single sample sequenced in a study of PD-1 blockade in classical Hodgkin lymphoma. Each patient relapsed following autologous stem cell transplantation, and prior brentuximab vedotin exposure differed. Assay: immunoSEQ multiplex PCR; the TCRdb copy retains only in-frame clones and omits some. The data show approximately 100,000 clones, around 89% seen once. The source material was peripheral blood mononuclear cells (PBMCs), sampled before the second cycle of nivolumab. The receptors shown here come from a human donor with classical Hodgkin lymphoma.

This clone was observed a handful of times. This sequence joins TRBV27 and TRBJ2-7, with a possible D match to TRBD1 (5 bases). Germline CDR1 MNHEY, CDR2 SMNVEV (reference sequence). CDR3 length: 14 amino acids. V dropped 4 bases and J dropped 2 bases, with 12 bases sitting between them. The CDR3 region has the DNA TGTGCCAGCAGTTGGGGCAGGGAAGCCTACGAGCAGTACTTC. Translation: CASSWGREAYEQYF.

The CDR3 DNA sequence: TGTGCCAGCAGCTTAGTAAGGGTCACCGGGGAGCTGTTTTTT. It translates to CASSLVRVTGELFF. V and J are TRBV7-2 and TRBJ2-2; D uncertain. The CDR3 extends over 14 amino acids. Trimming stripped 1 base from V and 4 bases from J, with 7 bases between. Germline V gives CDR1 SGHTA, CDR2 FQGNSA. The whole variable domain, remainder taken from reference TRBV7-2 and TRBJ2-2, is GAGVSQSPSNKVTEKGKDVELRCDPISGHTALYWYRQSLGQGLEFLIYFQGNSAPDKSGLPSDRFSAERTGGSVSTLTIQRTQQEDSAVYLCASSLVRVTGELFFGEGSRLTVL.

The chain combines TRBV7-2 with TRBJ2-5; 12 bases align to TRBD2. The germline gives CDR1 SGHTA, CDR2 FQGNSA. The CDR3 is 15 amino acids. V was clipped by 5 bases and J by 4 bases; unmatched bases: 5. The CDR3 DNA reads TGTGCCAGCAGCCCTAGCGGGGGGGGCAGAGAGACCCAGTACTTC. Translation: CASSPSGGGRETQYF.

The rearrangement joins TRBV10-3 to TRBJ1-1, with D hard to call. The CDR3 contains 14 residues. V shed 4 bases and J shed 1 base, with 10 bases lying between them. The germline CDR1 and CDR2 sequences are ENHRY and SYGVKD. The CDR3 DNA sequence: TGTGCCATCAGTGTTTCAATGGAGAACACTGAAGCTTTCTTT. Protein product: CAISVSMENTEAFF.

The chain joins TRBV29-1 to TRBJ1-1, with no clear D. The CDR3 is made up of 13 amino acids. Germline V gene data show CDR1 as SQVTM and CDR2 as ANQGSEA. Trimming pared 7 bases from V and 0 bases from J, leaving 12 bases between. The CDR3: CSGGMRMNTEAFF. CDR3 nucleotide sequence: TGCAGCGGCGGTATGAGGATGAACACTGAAGCTTTCTTT.

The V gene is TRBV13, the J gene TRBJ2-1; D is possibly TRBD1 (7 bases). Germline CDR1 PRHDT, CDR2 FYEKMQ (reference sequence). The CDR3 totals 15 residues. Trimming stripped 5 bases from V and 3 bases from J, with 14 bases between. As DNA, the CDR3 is TGTGCCAGCAGCGTGACAGGGAGGAACTACAATGAGCAGTTCTTC. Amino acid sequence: CASSVTGRNYNEQFF.

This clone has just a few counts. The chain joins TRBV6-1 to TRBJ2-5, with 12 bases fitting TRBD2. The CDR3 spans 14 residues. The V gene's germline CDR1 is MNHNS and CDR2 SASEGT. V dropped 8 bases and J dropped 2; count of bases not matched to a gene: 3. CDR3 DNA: TGTGCCAGCGGACTAGCGGGGACTCAAGAGACCCAGTACTTC. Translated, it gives CASGLAGTQETQYF.

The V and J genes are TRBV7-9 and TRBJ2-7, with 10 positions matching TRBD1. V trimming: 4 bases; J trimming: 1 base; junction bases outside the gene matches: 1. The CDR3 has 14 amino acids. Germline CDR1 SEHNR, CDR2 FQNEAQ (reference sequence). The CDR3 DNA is TGTGCCAGCAGCTGGGACAGGGGATCCTACGAGCAGTACTTC. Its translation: CASSWDRGSYEQYF. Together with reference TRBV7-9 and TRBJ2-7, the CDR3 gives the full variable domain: DTGVSQNPRHKITKRGQNVTFRCDPISEHNRLYWYRQTLGQGPEFLTYFQNEAQLEKSRLLSDRFSAERPKGSFSTLEIQRTEQGDSAMYLCASSWDRGSYEQYFGPGTRLTVT.

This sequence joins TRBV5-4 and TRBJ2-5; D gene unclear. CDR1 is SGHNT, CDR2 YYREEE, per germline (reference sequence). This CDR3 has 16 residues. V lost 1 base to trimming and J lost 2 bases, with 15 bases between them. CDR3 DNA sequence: TGTGCCAGCAGCTTGACCTTACCGGGTAGGCAAGAGACCCAGTACTTC. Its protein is CASSLTLPGRQETQYF.

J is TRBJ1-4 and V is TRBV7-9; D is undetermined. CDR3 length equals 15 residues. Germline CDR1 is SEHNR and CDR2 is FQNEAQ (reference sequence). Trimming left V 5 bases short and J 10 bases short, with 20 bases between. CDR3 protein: CASSEPGLPTRKLFF. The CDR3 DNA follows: TGTGCCAGCAGCGAGCCGGGTCTCCCCACCCGAAAACTGTTTTTT. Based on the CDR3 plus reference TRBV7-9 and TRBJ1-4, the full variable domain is DTGVSQNPRHKITKRGQNVTFRCDPISEHNRLYWYRQTLGQGPEFLTYFQNEAQLEKSRLLSDRFSAERPKGSFSTLEIQRTEQGDSAMYLCASSEPGLPTRKLFFGSGTQLSVL.

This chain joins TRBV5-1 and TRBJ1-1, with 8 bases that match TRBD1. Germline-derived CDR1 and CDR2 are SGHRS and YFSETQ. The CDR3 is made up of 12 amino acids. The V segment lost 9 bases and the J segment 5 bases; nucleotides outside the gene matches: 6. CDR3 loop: CATKTGETEAFF. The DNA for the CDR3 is TGCGCCACCAAGACAGGGGAAACTGAAGCTTTCTTT.

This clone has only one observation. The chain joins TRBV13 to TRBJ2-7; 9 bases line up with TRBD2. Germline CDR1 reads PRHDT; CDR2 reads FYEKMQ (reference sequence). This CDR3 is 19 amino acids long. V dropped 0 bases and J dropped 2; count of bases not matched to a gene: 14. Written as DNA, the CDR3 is TGTGCCAGCAGCTTAGGCCTCGGGCTAGCGGGGCCTACTCCCTACGAGCAGTACTTC. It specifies CASSLGLGLAGPTPYEQYF.

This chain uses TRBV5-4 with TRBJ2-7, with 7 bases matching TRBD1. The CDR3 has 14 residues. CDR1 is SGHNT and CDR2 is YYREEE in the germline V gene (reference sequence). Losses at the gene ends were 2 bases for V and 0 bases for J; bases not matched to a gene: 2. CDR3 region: CASSFQGDSYEQYF. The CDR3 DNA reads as TGTGCCAGCAGCTTTCAGGGGGACTCCTACGAGCAGTACTTC. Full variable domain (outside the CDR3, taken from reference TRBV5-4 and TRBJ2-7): ETGVTQSPTHLIKTRGQQVTLRCSSQSGHNTVSWYQQALGQGPQFIFQYYREEENGRGNFPPRFSGLQFPNYSSELNVNALELDDSALYLCASSFQGDSYEQYFGPGTRLTVT.

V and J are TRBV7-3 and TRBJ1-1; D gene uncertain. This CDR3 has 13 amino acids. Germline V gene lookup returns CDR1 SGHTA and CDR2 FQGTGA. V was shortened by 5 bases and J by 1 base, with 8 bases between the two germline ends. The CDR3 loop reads CASSKRQNTEAFF. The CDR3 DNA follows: TGTGCCAGCAGCAAAAGACAGAACACTGAAGCTTTCTTT.

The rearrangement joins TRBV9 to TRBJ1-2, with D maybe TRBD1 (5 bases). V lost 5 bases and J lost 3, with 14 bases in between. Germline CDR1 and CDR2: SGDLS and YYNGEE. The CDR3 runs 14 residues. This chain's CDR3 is CASRGELRDYGYTF. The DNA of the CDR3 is TGTGCCAGCAGAGGGGAGTTAAGAGACTATGGCTACACCTTC.

The CDR3, as DNA: TGTGCCAGCAGCCCCGGGTGGACAATGAACACCGGGGAGCTGTTTTTT. Protein: CASSPGWTMNTGELFF. The genes are TRBV7-9 and TRBJ2-2, with D tentatively TRBD1 (5 bases). V was pared by 5 bases and J by 1 base, with 14 bases between. The CDR3 contains 16 residues. The germline V gene encodes CDR1 SEHNR and CDR2 FQNEAQ (reference sequence).

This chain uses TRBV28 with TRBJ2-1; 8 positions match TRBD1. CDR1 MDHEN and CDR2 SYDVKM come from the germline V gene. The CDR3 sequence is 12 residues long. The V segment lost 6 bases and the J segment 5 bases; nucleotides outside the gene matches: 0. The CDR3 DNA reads TGTGCCAGCAGGACAGGGGACAATGAGCAGTTCTTC. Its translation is CASRTGDNEQFF.

The CDR3 reads CASSPGYTEAFF. CDR3 nucleotides: TGTGCCAGCAGCCCAGGATACACTGAAGCTTTCTTT. V and J are TRBV14 and TRBJ1-1, with D unresolved. V dropped 4 bases and J dropped 3 bases, with 6 bases sitting between them. This CDR3 region has 12 residues. Germline V gives CDR1 SGHDN, CDR2 FVKESK.

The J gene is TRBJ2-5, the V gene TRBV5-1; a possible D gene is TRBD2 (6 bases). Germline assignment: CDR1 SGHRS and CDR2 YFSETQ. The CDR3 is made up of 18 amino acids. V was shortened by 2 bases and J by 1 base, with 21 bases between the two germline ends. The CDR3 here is CASSFRGYRAGSQETQYF. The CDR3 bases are TGCGCCAGCAGCTTTCGGGGGTATCGGGCGGGGAGCCAAGAGACCCAGTACTTC. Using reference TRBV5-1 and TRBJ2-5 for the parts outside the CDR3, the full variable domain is KAGVTQTPRYLIKTRGQQVTLSCSPISGHRSVSWYQQTPGQGLQFLFEYFSETQRNKGNFPGRFSGRQFSNSRSEMNVSTLELGDSALYLCASSFRGYRAGSQETQYFGPGTRLLVL.

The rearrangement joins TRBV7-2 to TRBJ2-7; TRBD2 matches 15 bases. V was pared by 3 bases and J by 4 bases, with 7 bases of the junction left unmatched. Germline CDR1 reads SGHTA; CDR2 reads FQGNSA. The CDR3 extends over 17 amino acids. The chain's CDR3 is CASSFHGLAGGSYEQYF. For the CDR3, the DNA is TGTGCCAGCAGCTTCCACGGACTAGCGGGGGGGAGTTACGAGCAGTACTTC.

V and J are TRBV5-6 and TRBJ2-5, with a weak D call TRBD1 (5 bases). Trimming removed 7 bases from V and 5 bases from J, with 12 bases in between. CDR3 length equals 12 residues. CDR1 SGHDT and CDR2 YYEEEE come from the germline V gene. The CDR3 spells CASCRVFETQYF. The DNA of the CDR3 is TGTGCCAGCTGCAGGGTTTTTGAGACCCAGTACTTC. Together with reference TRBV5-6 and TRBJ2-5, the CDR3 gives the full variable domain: DAGVTQSPTHLIKTRGQQVTLRCSPKSGHDTVSWYQQALGQGPQFIFQYYEEEERQRGNFPDRFSGHQFPNYSSELNVNALLLGDSALYLCASCRVFETQYFGPGTRLLVL.

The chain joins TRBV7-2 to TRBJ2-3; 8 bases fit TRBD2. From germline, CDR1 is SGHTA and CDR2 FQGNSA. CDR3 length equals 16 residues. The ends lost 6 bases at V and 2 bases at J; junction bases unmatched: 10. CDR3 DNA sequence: TGTGCCAGCAGTCTTCGGACTAGCAGAACCACAGATACGCAGTATTTT. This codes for CASSLRTSRTTDTQYF.

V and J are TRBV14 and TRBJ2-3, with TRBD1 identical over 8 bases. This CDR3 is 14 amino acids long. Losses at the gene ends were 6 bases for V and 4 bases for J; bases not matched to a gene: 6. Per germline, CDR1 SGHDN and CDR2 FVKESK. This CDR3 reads CASRRTGLADTQYF. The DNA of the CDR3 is TGTGCCAGCAGACGGACAGGGCTGGCAGATACGCAGTATTTT.

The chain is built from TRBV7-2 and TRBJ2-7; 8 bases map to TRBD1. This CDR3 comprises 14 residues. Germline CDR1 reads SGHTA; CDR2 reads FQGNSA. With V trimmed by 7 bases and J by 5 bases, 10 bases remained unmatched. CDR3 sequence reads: CASNRRTGRDEQYF. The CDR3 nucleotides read TGTGCCAGCAACCGACGGACAGGGCGCGACGAGCAGTACTTC.

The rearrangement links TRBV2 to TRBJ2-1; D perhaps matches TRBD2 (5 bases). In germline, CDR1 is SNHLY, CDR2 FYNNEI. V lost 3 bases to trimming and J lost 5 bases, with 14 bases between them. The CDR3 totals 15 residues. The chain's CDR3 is CASSELEGADNEQFF. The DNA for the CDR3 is TGTGCCAGCAGTGAGCTCGAGGGAGCGGACAATGAGCAGTTCTTC. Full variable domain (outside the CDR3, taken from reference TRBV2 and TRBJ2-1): EPEVTQTPSHQVTQMGQEVILRCVPISNHLYFYWYRQILGQKVEFLVSFYNNEISEKSEIFDDQFSVERPDGSNFTLKIRSTKLEDSAMYFCASSELEGADNEQFFGPGTRLTVL.

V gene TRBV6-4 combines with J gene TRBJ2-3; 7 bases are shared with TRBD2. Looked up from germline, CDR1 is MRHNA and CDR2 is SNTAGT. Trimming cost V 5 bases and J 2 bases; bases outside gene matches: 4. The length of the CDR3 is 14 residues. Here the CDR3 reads CASSSGTTTDTQYF. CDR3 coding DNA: TGTGCCAGCAGTTCCGGGACTACCACAGATACGCAGTATTTT.

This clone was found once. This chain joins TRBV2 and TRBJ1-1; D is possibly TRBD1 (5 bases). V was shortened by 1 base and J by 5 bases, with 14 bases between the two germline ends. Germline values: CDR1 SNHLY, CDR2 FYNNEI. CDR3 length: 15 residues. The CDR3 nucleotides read TGTGCCAGCAGTGAAGTAGCAACCCGGGGGACTGAAGCTTTCTTT. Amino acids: CASSEVATRGTEAFF.

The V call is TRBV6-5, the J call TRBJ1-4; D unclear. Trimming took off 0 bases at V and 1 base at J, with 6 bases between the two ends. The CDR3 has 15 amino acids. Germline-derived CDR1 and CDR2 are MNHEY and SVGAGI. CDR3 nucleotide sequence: TGTGCCAGCAGTTACTCGCTTAGAACTAATGAAAAACTGTTTTTT. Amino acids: CASSYSLRTNEKLFF.

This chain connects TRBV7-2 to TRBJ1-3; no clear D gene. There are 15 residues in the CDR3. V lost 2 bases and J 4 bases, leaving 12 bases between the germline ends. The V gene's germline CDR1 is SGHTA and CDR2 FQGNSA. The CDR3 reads CASSLTSGVGNTIYF. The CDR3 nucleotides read TGTGCCAGCAGCTTAACGAGTGGGGTCGGAAACACCATATATTTT.

Written as DNA, the CDR3 is TGTGCCAGCAGGGGGAGCAATCAGCCCCAGCATTTT. Residues: CASRGSNQPQHF. The V call is TRBV28, the J call TRBJ1-5; D unclear. Germline lookup yields CDR1 MDHEN and CDR2 SYDVKM. The CDR3 loop spans 12 amino acids. Trimming left V 6 bases short and J 1 base short, with 4 bases between.

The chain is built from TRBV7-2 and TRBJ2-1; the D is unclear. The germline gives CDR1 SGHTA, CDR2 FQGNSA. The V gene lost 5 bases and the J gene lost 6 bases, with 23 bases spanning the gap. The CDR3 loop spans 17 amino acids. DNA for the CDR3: TGTGCCAGCAGCCAAATTGTAGTATTCATGGTGGTCAATGAGCAGTTCTTC. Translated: CASSQIVVFMVVNEQFF.